This entry describes one TCR beta chain. Its antigen remains unidentified. Including cysteine and phenylalanine, the CDR3 has 15 amino acids. Only the CDR3 DNA stays, 45 bases, in frame from base 1. A distance of 9 bases separates the germline ends of V and J, which lose 1 base and 1 base respectively. CDR1 MGHRA and CDR2 YSYEKL are derived from the germline V gene. The entry originates in a study of cytomegalovirus exposure and HLA in healthy donors (dated by TCRdb to 2017 to 2019). Background for the entire study: An earlier analysis of approximately 590 of the donors reported about 250 Gb of sequence data and some 120 million unique TCR beta sequences from about 200 million T cells. Roughly 300 gigabases of sequencing data and 70 million to 100 million unique TCR sequences were included in an early release covering about 600 HLA-typed donors. Of the approximately 400 genotyped donors, approximately 83% fell in the genetic ancestry cluster associated with self-reported Caucasian donors. The study aimed to test whether signatures of past pathogen exposure could be identified by cataloging public T cell receptors. The study profiled the T cell repertoires of under 700 subjects by immunosequencing and related them to cytomegalovirus serostatus. A separate validation cohort of over a hundred different subjects was used in addition to the approximately 640-subject first cohort. To predict cytomegalovirus infection status, the study brought together high-throughput TCR immunosequencing, statistical association of individual TCRs with disease status, and machine learning. In a later analysis, previously published TCR beta repertoires from hundreds of donors were re-analyzed and high-resolution HLA genotyping was added so that TCR occurrence patterns could be studied. Rather than using new phenotypic data, the later analysis identified candidate immune exposures from TCR beta sequences and from how often those sequences occurred across donors. In an earlier analysis of roughly 580 of the donors, high-throughput TCR beta sequencing was used to judge whether each TCR beta V gene segment behaved as functional or pseudogenic. Donor age, sex, ethnicity and CMV serostatus were compiled alongside the repertoire data. Genome-wide SNP genotypes for about three fifths of the roughly 700 donors were used in a later genetic analysis, which treated that subset as a discovery cohort. Every discovery cohort repertoire had been produced on one sequencing platform. HLA typing included class I and class II loci at four-digit resolution. The number of typed donors differed by locus: about 620-640 for A, B, C, DRB1 and DQB1; some 500 for DQA1; 600 to 610 for DPA1; and some 450 for DPB1. Roughly 5 DR-DQ haplotypes were handled as single units for association and clustering, since linkage in the cohort was strong. On average, approximately 250,000 unique TCR beta nucleotide sequences were sequenced per donor among several hundred genotyped donors of the cohort, with 15% to 20% of those sequences being non-productive.

The cohort consisted of fewer than 700 healthy bone marrow donors. All cohort members were sampled while nominally healthy, although unrecorded immune exposures were likely present. The donor was CMV seronegative and belonged to the group of 320 or so seronegative cohort members. A peripheral blood sample was collected from each donor, and TCR beta sequencing was performed on peripheral blood mononuclear cells. The Qiagen DNeasy Blood Extraction Kit was used to extract genomic DNA from the blood cell samples. The receptor library was made with the immunoSEQ multiplex PCR assay. A mixture of 60 forward primers for TCR Vbeta segments and 13 reverse primers for TCR Jbeta segments was used in the multiplex PCR. Amplification of the CDR3 region of rearranged TCR beta genes was performed with a multiplex PCR assay on genomic DNA. Amplified TCR beta libraries were sequenced as 87-base-pair reads on the Illumina HiSeq System. Under the source paper's analysis protocol: Across the roughly 670 repertoires, a later analysis counted 80 million or so unique TCR beta chains, some 11 million of which were shared by at least two donors. Raw reads were error-corrected and collapsed into unique sequences by a nearest-neighbor algorithm in which closely related sequences were merged to remove PCR and sequencing errors. V, D and J gene segments were assigned by aligning CDR3 sequences to IMGT reference sequences. Each retained sequence needed at least a six-nucleotide match to both a V gene segment and a J gene segment. Rearrangements were classified as productive when the CDR3 lacked stop codons and remained in frame with V and J, and all other rearrangements were classified as non-productive. CDR3 was defined by IMGT convention, running from the second conserved V-encoded cysteine to the conserved J-encoded phenylalanine. The earlier analysis of about 590 of the donors excluded sequences that lacked an unambiguous match to a single V gene segment. In an earlier analysis of a few hundred of the donors, V segments were called functional above 56.7% productive rearrangements and were called segregating when the between-donor standard deviation exceeded 5%. A statistical classification framework was developed to diagnose cytomegalovirus status using the catalog of TCR beta chain sequences. In a later analysis, TCR nucleotide sequences were compared against IMGT/GENE-DB human TR gene sequences so that V and J genes could be assigned. The TCRdist pipeline was used in a later analysis to assign CDR3 sequences and most-parsimonious VDJ recombination scenarios. In a later analysis, each TCR beta chain was defined by its CDR3 amino acid sequence together with its V-gene family, and reads lacking a unique V-gene family were excluded. In a later analysis, some 600 highly shared, low-generation-probability nucleotide sequences were removed to address suspected cross-contamination and a sequencing artifact. For each public chain, a later analysis derived a clonal expansion index from normalized ranks of inferred template counts within each repertoire. In a later analysis, generation probabilities were computed using a VDJ recombination model fitted to out-of-frame rearrangements, and the results were checked against IGoR. In a later analysis, hypergeometric tests were used to score TCR-TCR, TCR-HLA and TCR-CMV co-occurrence, with a repertoire-size bias correction applied to TCR pairs. False discovery rates were estimated in a later analysis by permuting HLA or CMV assignments 20 times. In a later analysis, co-occurring TCRs were grouped using DBSCAN, with TCRdist sequence similarity added in when clustering inside HLA-allele-positive subsets. Repertoires with fewer than 30,000 or more than 120,000 public chains, plus five repertoires with anomalous nucleotide sharing, were excluded from co-occurrence clustering. TCRdb re-hosts the immuneACCESS table, in-frame sequences only. Its copies lack some clones; in the studies checked, an unresolved V gene accounts for under half of them, and the cause for the rest is not known. V, J and clone size were drawn from that table, and D and trimming were deduced from the DNA. This sample's table has entries for some 44,000 clones. The biggest ten clones account for around 1.8% of the sample.

Summary of the overall study and its limitations: The authors suggested that the approach could potentially be extended to other disease states and immunological phenotypes. The 87-base-pair reads could not distinguish some IMGT-functional V segments, including TRBV6-2 and TRBV6-3, so those segments were excluded. The only immune exposure information available for the cohort was CMV serostatus. According to a later genetic analysis, donors in an Asian-associated ancestry cluster had fewer N-insertions in productive TCRs than the approximately 630-donor mean. Three of the identified cytomegalovirus-associated TCR beta chains were confirmed in vitro to be specific for cytomegalovirus antigens. A later analysis found that HLA-associated TCR beta chains were more clonally expanded and had lower generation probabilities than equally common non-associated chains. Linkage disequilibrium might explain the correlated functional status among segregating V segments, but an unknown experimental factor could not be ruled out. A further reported finding was that TCR beta sequences accurately predicted the HLA-A and HLA-B alleles for most subjects in the first cohort. An association between a missense DCLRE1C variant and V-gene and J-gene trimming of TCR beta chains was found in a later genetic analysis and replicated in an independent cohort. The cohort was sequenced for TCR beta chains only, and without alpha or paired-chain data the features that could be detected were limited. The earlier analysis of some 540 of the donors excluded over 15 rarely observed V segments, including chromosome 9 orphons, because counts were too low. When HLA alleles, especially DR and DQ, strongly co-occurred, TCR associations were difficult to assign to individual alleles. In a later analysis, 16,951 TCR beta sequences were associated with specific HLA alleles at a false discovery rate of 0.05. A later analysis found that TCR association rates varied across HLA loci, with DRB1 alleles showing the most associated TCRs and HLA-C alleles the fewest. A group of highly shared sequence variants was considered likely to be a technical artifact of the sequencing pipeline. Several of the top co-occurrence clusters appeared to be linked to parvovirus B19, influenza, CMV and Epstein-Barr virus, according to a later analysis. Across donors, most TCR sequences were observed very rarely, whereas some public TCRs were present in many individuals. The study gave a list of 150 to 200 TCR beta chains associated with cytomegalovirus. Presence/absence analyses assumed roughly uniform sequencing depth across donors, an assumption that may not hold. A later analysis found that most CMV-associated TCR beta chains appeared HLA-restricted, with HLA associations seemingly driven largely by CMV exposure. The classifier was reported to diagnose cytomegalovirus status with high specificity and sensitivity in both the original cohort and the validation cohort. In an earlier analysis of 587 of the donors, most TCR beta V segments appeared in productive rearrangements about 90% or about 30% of the time, broadly matching IMGT annotations. Because some donors lacked HLA typing at each locus, the association tests relied only on the typed subset.

The sequenced sample consisted of PBMCs. Recombination connected TRBV4-1 to TRBJ2-3; tentative D gene TRBD2, with 6 bases matching. The source of this sequence is a woman aged 25-40 years in good health and CMV-seronegative. For the CDR3, the sequence is CASSQVPSGTDTQYF. The DNA sequence follows: TGCGCCAGCAGCCAAGTACCTAGCGGCACAGATACGCAGTATTTT.